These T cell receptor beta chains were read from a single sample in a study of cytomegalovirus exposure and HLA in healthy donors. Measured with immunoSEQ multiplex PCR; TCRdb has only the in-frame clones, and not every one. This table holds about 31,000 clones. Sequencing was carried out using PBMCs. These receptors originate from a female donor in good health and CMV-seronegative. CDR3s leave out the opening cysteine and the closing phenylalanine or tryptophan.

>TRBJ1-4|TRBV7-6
ASSGGQGELAANEKLF
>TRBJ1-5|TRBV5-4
ASSFDRNQPQH
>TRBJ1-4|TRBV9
ASSATATNEKLF
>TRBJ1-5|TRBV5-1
ASSGGQDQPQH
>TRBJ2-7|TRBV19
ASSPRTVYEQY
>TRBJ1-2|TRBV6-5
ASAPPGTGYGYT
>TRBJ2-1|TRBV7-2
ASSLGGKTYNEQF
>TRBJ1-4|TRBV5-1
ASSLSAGGAGNEKLF
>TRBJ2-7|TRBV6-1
ASLGGYEQY
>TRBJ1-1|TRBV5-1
ASSLADSMNTEAF
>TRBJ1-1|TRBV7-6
ASSYLPGGSNTEAF
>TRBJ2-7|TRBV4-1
ASSQGWTDSSYEQY
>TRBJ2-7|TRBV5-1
ASTMAASGGFYEQY
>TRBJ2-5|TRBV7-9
ASSLALGNERQETQY
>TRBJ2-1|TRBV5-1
ASNQGQYNEQF
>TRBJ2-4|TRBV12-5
ASGFAGGQNIQY
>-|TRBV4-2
ASSQLGQTYEQY
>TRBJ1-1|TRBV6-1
ASTWDRQGTEAF
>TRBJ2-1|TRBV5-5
ASSFNLPGLVGGEQF
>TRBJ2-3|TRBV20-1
SEEAGDTQY
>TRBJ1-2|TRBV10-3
AISESWGPSGGYT
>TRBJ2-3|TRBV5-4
ASSWGQGVGTDTQY
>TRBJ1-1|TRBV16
ASSHLTGQRAF
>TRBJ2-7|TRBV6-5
ASSPTGSKAFQY
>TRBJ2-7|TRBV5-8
ASSLRQGGEQY
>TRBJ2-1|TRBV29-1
SGKQGPRAYNEQF
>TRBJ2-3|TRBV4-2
ASSPKWGTSGGPRTATDTQY
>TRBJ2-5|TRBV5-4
ASSRSEETQY